These T cell receptor beta chains were read from a single sample in a study of blood T cell repertoires in COVID-19. Data came from immunoSEQ multiplex PCR; TCRdb stores just in-frame clones and leaves some out. The profile shows roughly 74,000 clones, around 89% of them singletons. Sequences were obtained from PBMCs or T cells enriched from blood (not recorded which). Receptor source: a woman aged 45-65 years with acute COVID-19. CDR3s include the opening cysteine and the closing phenylalanine or tryptophan. A D gene is named only where the DNA matches it firmly. The size of a clone is reported for some rows only, either as once, few or many, or as a class for expanded clones.

clone_size	cdr3_length	v_call	j_call	d_call	cdr3_nt	cdr3_aa
NA	15	TRBV18	TRBJ2-1	TRBD2	TGTGCCAGCTCACCACCGACTAGCGTCTACAATGAGCAGTTCTTC	CASSPPTSVYNEQFF
NA	14	TRBV6-4	TRBJ1-1	NA	TGTGCCAGCAGTGACTCATGGACTTCCACTGAAGCTTTCTTT	CASSDSWTSTEAFF
NA	15	TRBV21-1	TRBJ1-2	NA	TGTGCCAGCACCAGGAGAGGACGGAGGGTGGATGGCTACACCTTC	CASTRRGRRVDGYTF
NA	13	TRBV7-8	TRBJ1-2	TRBD1	TGTGCCAGCAGCCCCGGACAGGTTCAGGGCTACACCTTC	CASSPGQVQGYTF
NA	17	TRBV4-2	TRBJ2-1	TRBD2	TGTGCCAGCAGCCAAGCCTTTTACCTAGCGGGTGGGGGTGAGCAGTTCTTC	CASSQAFYLAGGGEQFF
NA	11	TRBV2	TRBJ2-7	NA	TGTGCCGGAGGGGAGAGCTACGAGCAGTACTTC	CAGGESYEQYF
NA	17	TRBV21-1	TRBJ1-5	NA	TGTGCCAGCAGCAAAGTGCCCAAGGGACAGGACAATCAGCCCCAGCATTTT	CASSKVPKGQDNQPQHF
NA	15	TRBV5-4	TRBJ2-7	TRBD1	TGTGCCAGCAGCTTAGGGGGCCTCAGCTCCTACGAGCAGTACTTC	CASSLGGLSSYEQYF
NA	15	TRBV7-9	TRBJ2-2	NA	TGTGCCAGCAGCCCCCCGGGACACAACACCGGGGAGCTGTTTTTT	CASSPPGHNTGELFF
once	15	TRBV9	TRBJ2-7	TRBD2	TGTGCCAGCAGCGTAGGCCTAGCGGGACCCTACGAGCAGTACTTC	CASSVGLAGPYEQYF
NA	12	TRBV21-1	TRBJ1-1	NA	TGTGCCAGCACCCCGAAGAGGGTTGAAGCTTTCTTT	CASTPKRVEAFF
once	14	TRBV3-1/TRBV3-2	TRBJ2-5	TRBD2	TGTGCCAGCACGGGACTAGCGGGGCAAGAGACCCAGTACTTC	CASTGLAGQETQYF
NA	16	TRBV5-1	TRBJ2-1	TRBD2	TGCGCCAGCAGCCCCGGGACTAGCGGGAGGAACAATGAGCAGTTCTTC	CASSPGTSGRNNEQFF
NA	16	TRBV3-1/TRBV3-2	TRBJ2-1	TRBD2	TGTGCCAGCAGCCAAGAGGGGACTAGCGATCACAATGAGCAGTTCTTC	CASSQEGTSDHNEQFF
NA	12	TRBV11-2	TRBJ2-3	NA	TGTGCCAGCAAAGCTAGCACAGATACGCAGTATTTT	CASKASTDTQYF
few	12	TRBV24-1	TRBJ2-3	NA	TGTGCCACCGGGGGGGCCACAGATACGCAGTATTTT	CATGGATDTQYF